Following are 25 T cell receptor beta chains from one sample sequenced in a study of shared clonotypes between healthy human individuals. The naive CD8 population came from CD45RO-negative cells selected for CCR7, without terminally differentiated effector memory CD45RA+ cells. Some clones are missing from TCRdb's copy, which holds only in-frame ones; the method was immunoSEQ multiplex PCR. This table has around 600,000 clones, approximately 95% appearing once. The sequencing sample was made of naive CD8+ T cells sorted from blood. The receptors were gathered from a woman aged 25-40 years in good health.

J is TRBJ2-2 and V is TRBV27; 8 bases are a match to TRBD1. V was pared by 1 base and J by 7 bases, with 8 bases of the junction left unmatched. Germline assignment: CDR1 MNHEY and CDR2 SMNVEV (reference sequence). The CDR3 sequence is 16 residues long. CDR3 sequence reads: CASSLLSAGGDGELFF. CDR3 coding DNA: TGTGCCAGCAGTTTATTGAGTGCAGGGGGCGACGGGGAGCTGTTTTTT.

CDR3 protein: CASTSLGGANTGELFF. The CDR3 bases are TGCGCCAGCACTTCCTTAGGGGGGGCGAACACCGGGGAGCTGTTTTTT. The chain is built from TRBV4-1 and TRBJ2-2, with D perhaps TRBD2 (7 bases). The CDR3 has 16 residues. In germline, CDR1 is MGHRA, CDR2 YSYEKL. V lost 7 bases and J lost 0, with 15 bases in between.

The gene calls are TRBV9 and TRBJ2-7; perhaps TRBD2 as D (6 bases). Germline V gene sequence: CDR1 SGDLS, CDR2 YYNGEE. V was shortened by 3 bases and J by 0 bases, with 13 bases between the two germline ends. This CDR3 spans 15 amino acids. The CDR3 nucleotides read TGTGCCAGCAGCGGCGGGACTCGAAGCTCCTACGAGCAGTACTTC. Protein product: CASSGGTRSSYEQYF.

The CDR3 sequence: CASSPWVGVTYEQYF. The CDR3 DNA sequence: TGTGCCAGCAGCCCGTGGGTCGGTGTGACCTACGAGCAGTACTTC. The rearrangement joins TRBV14 to TRBJ2-7; no reliable D call. CDR1 and CDR2 from the germline V gene are SGHDN and FVKESK. V was pared by 4 bases and J by 2 bases, with 15 bases between. The CDR3 loop spans 15 amino acids.

This rearrangement joins TRBV11-2 to TRBJ2-4; no reliable D call. Germline CDR1 and CDR2: SGHAT and FQNNGV. The ends were cut back, 4 bases at V and 8 bases at J, with 9 bases in the middle. There are 12 residues in the CDR3. CDR3 sequence: CASSSDWDIQYF. DNA of the CDR3: TGTGCCAGCAGCTCCGATTGGGACATTCAGTACTTC. Filled out from reference TRBV11-2 and TRBJ2-4, the complete variable domain reads EAGVAQSPRYKIIEKRQSVAFWCNPISGHATLYWYQQILGQGPKLLIQFQNNGVVDDSQLPKDRFSAERLKGVDSTLKIQPAKLEDSAVYLCASSSDWDIQYFGAGTRLSVL.

This chain links TRBV5-4 with TRBJ1-1, with D uncertain. This CDR3 spans 14 amino acids. Trimming removed 4 bases from V and 0 bases from J, with 10 bases in between. The germline gives CDR1 SGHNT, CDR2 YYREEE (reference sequence). CDR3 in amino acids: CASSPPNLNTEAFF. The CDR3 nucleotides read TGTGCCAGCAGCCCCCCTAATCTGAACACTGAAGCTTTCTTT.

Turning to this clone: This CDR3 is also generated by other DNA sequences in the sample. The chain has TRBV19 and TRBJ2-7; 10 bases align to TRBD1. V shed 5 bases and J 4 bases; nucleotides not matched to a gene: 5. The CDR3 has 14 amino acids. Germline assignment: CDR1 LNHDA and CDR2 SQIVND (reference sequence). The CDR3 is CASSAGTGVYEQYF. The CDR3 DNA is TGTGCCAGTAGTGCTGGGACAGGGGTTTACGAGCAGTACTTC.

The rearrangement links TRBV6-6 to TRBJ2-1; D remains unclear. CDR3 length: 14 amino acids. The V and J ends lost 2 bases and 6 bases respectively, with 11 bases between them. Germline assignment: CDR1 MNHNY and CDR2 SVGAGI (reference sequence). CDR3 amino acids: CASSYGLTVNEQFF. In nucleotides, the CDR3 is TGTGCCAGCAGTTACGGGCTTACCGTCAATGAGCAGTTCTTC.

This clone was counted once. V and J are TRBV5-4 and TRBJ2-1, with TRBD2 as a possible D gene (5 bases). Germline assignment: CDR1 SGHNT and CDR2 YYREEE (reference sequence). Trimming stripped 5 bases from V and 6 bases from J, with 9 bases between. The CDR3 has 12 residues. The CDR3 DNA sequence: TGTGCCAGCAGTTCCGCGGGCAATGAGCAGTTCTTC. Protein: CASSSAGNEQFF.

J is TRBJ2-7 and V is TRBV6-1; the match to TRBD2 covers 8 bases. CDR3 size: 12 residues. Looked up from germline, CDR1 is MNHNS and CDR2 is SASEGT. V lost 8 bases, J lost 3 bases, and 3 bases stayed unmatched. The CDR3 reads CASSREGYEQYF. The CDR3, as DNA: TGTGCCAGCTCACGGGAGGGCTACGAGCAGTACTTC.

The chain employs TRBV28 and TRBJ2-5; D is ambiguous. The end of the DNA fits TRBJ2-7 better, so the J call may be wrong. This CDR3 is 14 amino acids long. Germline CDR1 is MDHEN and CDR2 is SYDVKM. The chain's CDR3 is CASSHEKEAYEQYF. The CDR3 DNA follows: TGTGCCAGCAGCCACGAAAAAGAGGCCTACGAGCAGTACTTC.

The chain has TRBV28 and TRBJ2-5; D not resolved. V lost 3 bases and J 7 bases, leaving 6 bases between the germline ends. From germline, CDR1 is MDHEN and CDR2 SYDVKM. The CDR3 is made up of 11 amino acids. CDR3 residues: CASSFTSTQYF. In nucleotides, the CDR3 is TGTGCCAGCAGTTTTACCTCGACCCAGTACTTC.

The chain combines TRBV28 with TRBJ2-3, with a possible D match to TRBD2 (6 bases). This CDR3 has 13 amino acids. V lost 5 bases to trimming and J lost 4 bases, with 10 bases between them. Per the germline V gene, CDR1 is MDHEN and CDR2 is SYDVKM. The CDR3 DNA reads as TGTGCCAGCAGTATAACTAGCCCAGATACGCAGTATTTT. As protein: CASSITSPDTQYF.

CDR3 region: CASSPDTDNEQFF. CDR3 bases: TGTGCCAGCAGTCCTGACACTGACAATGAGCAGTTCTTC. The chain links TRBV27 to TRBJ2-1, with D uncertain. The germline V gene encodes CDR1 MNHEY and CDR2 SMNVEV (reference sequence). The CDR3 runs 13 residues. The germline V and J ends were trimmed by 5 bases and 5 bases, with 10 bases remaining between them.

The chain links TRBV4-1 to TRBJ2-7; TRBD2 might be the D (5 bases). The CDR3 covers 15 residues. Per germline, CDR1 MGHRA and CDR2 YSYEKL. The ends were cut back, 3 bases at V and 6 bases at J, with 18 bases in the middle. This CDR3 is CASSQDSLARGEQYF. CDR3 sequence (DNA): TGCGCCAGCAGCCAGGACTCTCTAGCACGGGGCGAGCAGTACTTC.

The chain combines TRBV19 with TRBJ2-5; weak D call: TRBD2 (5 bases). Trimming left V 0 bases short and J 4 bases short, with 9 bases between. Germline assignment: CDR1 LNHDA and CDR2 SQIVND (reference sequence). There are 14 residues in the CDR3. This CDR3 is CASSIDLAGETQYF. The CDR3 DNA reads as TGTGCCAGTAGTATAGATCTGGCGGGAGAGACCCAGTACTTC. The entire variable domain, with the rest obtained from reference TRBV19 and TRBJ2-5, is as follows: DGGITQSPKYLFRKEGQNVTLSCEQNLNHDAMYWYRQDPGQGLRLIYYSQIVNDFQKGDIAEGYSVSREKKESFPLTVTSAQKNPTAFYLCASSIDLAGETQYFGPGTRLLVL.

The chain joins TRBV2 to TRBJ2-7, with 12 nucleotides matching TRBD1. The V and J ends lost 7 bases and 7 bases, in that order; junction bases with no gene match: 8. This CDR3 is built from 14 residues. CDR1 is SNHLY and CDR2 is FYNNEI in the germline V gene. CDR3 protein: CASNNRDRGLEQYF. DNA for the CDR3: TGTGCCAGCAATAACCGGGACAGGGGGCTTGAGCAGTACTTC.

The V call is TRBV11-2, the J call TRBJ2-1; D remains ambiguous. The V gene's germline CDR1 is SGHAT and CDR2 FQNNGV. The CDR3 covers 14 residues. The V gene lost 2 bases and the J gene lost 2 bases, with 7 bases spanning the gap. The CDR3 DNA reads as TGTGCCAGCAGCTTACTAGGTACCTACAATGAGCAGTTCTTC. The encoded protein is CASSLLGTYNEQFF. The whole variable domain, remainder taken from reference TRBV11-2 and TRBJ2-1, is EAGVAQSPRYKIIEKRQSVAFWCNPISGHATLYWYQQILGQGPKLLIQFQNNGVVDDSQLPKDRFSAERLKGVDSTLKIQPAKLEDSAVYLCASSLLGTYNEQFFGPGTRLTVL.

The chain carries TRBV19 and TRBJ2-1; 12 bases align to TRBD1. Germline CDR1 is LNHDA and CDR2 is SQIVND (reference sequence). The J segment lost 9 bases and the V segment lost 11 bases, leaving 2 bases of the junction unmatched. The CDR3 extends over 11 amino acids. In nucleotides, the CDR3 is TGTGCCGGGGACAGGGGGCCTGAGCAGTTCTTC. Encoded protein: CAGDRGPEQFF.

J is TRBJ1-1 and V is TRBV7-9, with D unresolved. This CDR3 comprises 15 residues. The germline V gene encodes CDR1 SEHNR and CDR2 FQNEAQ (reference sequence). V shed 0 bases and J shed 7 bases, with 15 bases lying between them. CDR3 sequence reads: CASSLADVRGSEAFF. As DNA, the CDR3 is TGTGCCAGCAGCTTAGCGGACGTCCGCGGGAGTGAAGCTTTCTTT. Full variable domain (missing parts from reference TRBV7-9 and TRBJ1-1): DTGVSQNPRHKITKRGQNVTFRCDPISEHNRLYWYRQTLGQGPEFLTYFQNEAQLEKSRLLSDRFSAERPKGSFSTLEIQRTEQGDSAMYLCASSLADVRGSEAFFGQGTRLTVV.

This sequence joins TRBV11-2 and TRBJ1-3; D is unclear. The germline V gene encodes CDR1 SGHAT and CDR2 FQNNGV. V lost 1 base and J 1 base, leaving 8 bases between the germline ends. The CDR3 totals 15 residues. The CDR3 spells CASSLVVGSGNTIYF. The CDR3 DNA is TGTGCCAGCAGCTTAGTTGTTGGTTCTGGAAACACCATATATTTT.

The rearrangement links TRBV9 to TRBJ2-3; 8 bases match TRBD2. Trimming removed 2 bases from V and 6 bases from J; junction bases left unmatched: 8. The CDR3 runs 15 residues. Germline-derived CDR1 and CDR2 are SGDLS and YYNGEE. The CDR3 DNA sequence: TGTGCCAGCAGCGTGAGCGGGAGTTCGGGTGATACGCAGTATTTT. Translated, it gives CASSVSGSSGDTQYF.

The sample holds one count of this clone. In DNA form, the CDR3 reads TGTGCCAGCAGCCTCCCCGGATTTGTCTGGGAGCAGTACTTC. Its protein is CASSLPGFVWEQYF. The chain is built from TRBV11-1 and TRBJ2-7; D is unclear. Looked up from germline, CDR1 is SGHAT and CDR2 is FQDESV (reference sequence). The CDR3 length is 14 residues. V was cut by 5 bases and J by 7 bases, with 18 bases left in between.

This rearrangement joins TRBV9 to TRBJ2-7, with D possibly being TRBD2 (6 bases). Trimming shortened V by 3 bases and J by 3 bases, and 19 bases separated the two germline ends. Per the germline V gene, CDR1 is SGDLS and CDR2 is YYNGEE. The CDR3 contains 16 residues. Written as DNA, the CDR3 is TGTGCCAGCAGCGCCGCGGGGTTGGGATCCGTCTACGAGCAGTACTTC. Protein: CASSAAGLGSVYEQYF.

V is TRBV11-2 and J is TRBJ2-7; TRBD2 is a possible D gene (5 bases). This CDR3 comprises 13 residues. The V gene's germline CDR1 is SGHAT and CDR2 FQNNGV. V lost 9 bases, J lost 6 bases, and 18 bases lay in between. This CDR3 is CASSIGESVEQYF. Here the CDR3 DNA reads TGTGCCAGTAGTATTGGGGAGTCTGTCGAGCAGTACTTC.